This passage covers 15 T cell receptor beta chains from one sample sequenced in a study of shared T cell receptors in the human thymus. This table comes from immunoSEQ multiplex PCR, and its TCRdb copy is limited to in-frame clones, with some not included. The repertoire holds 700,000 or so clones, around 85% seen once, with 0.0095% to 0.011% in the top ten. These same data were also listed under a study on human thymus T cells.

Material for sequencing was thymocytes. The receptors here all came from a girl under two years old with a congenital heart defect.

This clone was seen just once. The chain employs TRBV6-6 and TRBJ2-5, with D perhaps TRBD1 (5 bases). Between the trimmed V and J ends, which lost 10 bases and 5 bases, there was a span of 14 bases. Germline V gene sequence: CDR1 MNHNY, CDR2 SVGAGI (reference sequence). This CDR3 comprises 12 residues. The CDR3 sequence: CATQGRAETQYF. CDR3 DNA: TGTGCCACGCAGGGTCGGGCGGAGACCCAGTACTTC.

V gene TRBV28 combines with J gene TRBJ1-5; a weak D match, TRBD1 (5 bases). V shed 5 bases and J shed 9 bases, with 23 bases lying between them. This CDR3 region has 16 residues. CDR1 and CDR2 from the germline V gene are MDHEN and SYDVKM. The CDR3 spells CASSPWTRTGTWPQHF. CDR3 DNA sequence: TGTGCCAGCAGTCCCTGGACGCGGACGGGGACTTGGCCCCAGCATTTT.

The chain carries TRBV7-2 and TRBJ2-7; D gene ambiguous. The V and J ends lost 2 bases and 3 bases respectively, with 14 bases between them. Germline values: CDR1 SGHTA, CDR2 FQGNSA. This CDR3 contains 15 residues. CDR3 nucleotides: TGTGCCAGCAGCTTAAAGTGGAGACGGAGCTACGAGCAGTACTTC. Encoded protein: CASSLKWRRSYEQYF.

The chain combines TRBV27 with TRBJ1-2; tentative D call: TRBD1 (6 bases). This CDR3 region has 15 residues. V lost 7 bases, J lost 3 bases, and 18 bases lay in between. CDR1 is MNHEY, CDR2 SMNVEV, per germline (reference sequence). The chain's CDR3 is CASNPLVSGDYGYTF. CDR3 in DNA: TGTGCCAGCAACCCCCTAGTGTCAGGGGACTATGGCTACACCTTC.

The V call is TRBV19, the J call TRBJ1-6, with D possibly being TRBD1 (5 bases). Germline V CDR1 and CDR2: LNHDA, SQIVND (reference sequence). CDR3 length equals 15 residues. Trimming shortened V by 8 bases and J by 6 bases, and 17 bases separated the two germline ends. The CDR3, as DNA: TGTGCCAGTTCCCCCGCGGGGGTGGGTAATTCACCCCTCCACTTT. It encodes CASSPAGVGNSPLHF.

The chain combines TRBV4-1 with TRBJ2-1; TRBD1 might be the D (5 bases). This CDR3 has 17 amino acids. V lost 1 base and J 6 bases, leaving 19 bases between the germline ends. Germline lookup yields CDR1 MGHRA and CDR2 YSYEKL. The CDR3 bases are TGCGCCAGCAGCCAAGCCGACAGTAGGGGATTGGGCAATGAGCAGTTCTTC. Residues: CASSQADSRGLGNEQFF.

The gene calls are TRBV27 and TRBJ1-5; 7 nucleotides agree with TRBD1. CDR1 is MNHEY, CDR2 SMNVEV, per germline (reference sequence). This CDR3 has 18 residues. V shed 5 bases, J shed 5 bases, and the junction held 18 bases outside the gene matches. This CDR3 is CASSTQQGRARSYQPQHF. In nucleotides, the CDR3 is TGTGCCAGCAGTACGCAACAGGGGCGGGCCCGGTCTTATCAGCCCCAGCATTTT.

This rearrangement joins TRBV4-1 to TRBJ1-6, with D possibly matching TRBD1 (5 bases). Between the trimmed V and J ends, which lost 1 base and 8 bases, there was a span of 30 bases. The germline gives CDR1 MGHRA, CDR2 YSYEKL. The CDR3 length is 21 residues. CDR3 protein: CASSQVWSPQGKGFLYSPLHF. The CDR3 coding sequence is TGCGCCAGCAGCCAAGTGTGGTCCCCTCAGGGAAAGGGCTTTTTATATTCACCCCTCCACTTT.

This clone was counted a few times. J is TRBJ1-2 and V is TRBV4-1; D is perhaps TRBD1 (6 bases). Per germline, CDR1 MGHRA and CDR2 YSYEKL. V lost 4 bases and J 4 bases, leaving 16 bases between the germline ends. The CDR3 covers 15 residues. DNA for the CDR3: TGCGCCAGCAGCCCCCTGGGACAACTCGTCTATGGCTACACCTTC. Its translation: CASSPLGQLVYGYTF.

J is TRBJ1-5 and V is TRBV19; TRBD1 matches at 10 bases. CDR3 length: 18 amino acids. Trimming at V came to 2 bases and at J to 2 bases, leaving 9 bases not matched to a gene. In germline, CDR1 is LNHDA, CDR2 SQIVND (reference sequence). Here the CDR3 reads CASSISRQGAGGNQPQHF. In nucleotides, the CDR3 is TGTGCCAGTAGTATATCTCGACAGGGGGCGGGAGGCAATCAGCCCCAGCATTTT.

V gene TRBV6-1 combines with J gene TRBJ2-1, with a tentative D call TRBD2 (5 bases). The ends were cut back, 1 base at V and 6 bases at J, with 10 bases in the middle. The CDR3 runs to 14 residues. The germline V gene has CDR1 MNHNS and CDR2 SASEGT. The CDR3 DNA sequence: TGTGCCAGCAGTGAAGAAATGAGGGTCAATGAGCAGTTCTTC. This gives the protein CASSEEMRVNEQFF.

This rearrangement joins TRBV6-6 to TRBJ2-3; 7 nucleotides agree with TRBD1. Unmatched junction bases numbered 6, after V lost 5 bases and J lost 1 base. Germline CDR1 MNHNY, CDR2 SVGAGI (reference sequence). The CDR3 consists of 15 residues. This chain's CDR3 is CASSSRDSRTDTQYF. The CDR3 nucleotides are TGTGCCAGCAGTAGCCGGGACAGCCGCACAGATACGCAGTATTTT.

The chain combines TRBV19 with TRBJ1-2; D ambiguous. Trimming took off 5 bases at V and 6 bases at J, with 13 bases between the two ends. There are 13 residues in the CDR3. Per the germline V gene, CDR1 is LNHDA and CDR2 is SQIVND (reference sequence). The CDR3 spells CASSGRRRDGYTF. The DNA for the CDR3 is TGTGCCAGTAGTGGAAGGAGGAGGGATGGCTACACCTTC.

The J gene is TRBJ2-7, the V gene TRBV11-2; TRBD2 matches at 9 bases. Germline trimming cut 5 bases from V and 2 bases from J; bases unmatched to any gene: 19. CDR1 and CDR2 from the germline V gene are SGHAT and FQNNGV. CDR3 length: 19 residues. Here the CDR3 reads CASSKERGEKIPITYEQYF. The CDR3 DNA is TGTGCCAGCAGCAAGGAGCGGGGGGAGAAAATACCAATAACCTACGAGCAGTACTTC. The full variable domain, rest sourced from reference TRBV11-2 and TRBJ2-7, is EAGVAQSPRYKIIEKRQSVAFWCNPISGHATLYWYQQILGQGPKLLIQFQNNGVVDDSQLPKDRFSAERLKGVDSTLKIQPAKLEDSAVYLCASSKERGEKIPITYEQYFGPGTRLTVT.

V usage is TRBV19 and J usage is TRBJ2-2, with 10 positions matching TRBD1. CDR3 size: 15 residues. V trimming: 7 bases; J trimming: 6 bases; junction bases outside the gene matches: 8. Germline CDR1 is LNHDA and CDR2 is SQIVND (reference sequence). In nucleotides, the CDR3 is TGTGCCAGTACCCCGGGACAGGGGTTTTCCGGGGAGCTGTTTTTT. It specifies CASTPGQGFSGELFF. Supplemented by reference TRBV19 and TRBJ2-2, the full variable domain reads DGGITQSPKYLFRKEGQNVTLSCEQNLNHDAMYWYRQDPGQGLRLIYYSQIVNDFQKGDIAEGYSVSREKKESFPLTVTSAQKNPTAFYLCASTPGQGFSGELFFGEGSRLTVL.